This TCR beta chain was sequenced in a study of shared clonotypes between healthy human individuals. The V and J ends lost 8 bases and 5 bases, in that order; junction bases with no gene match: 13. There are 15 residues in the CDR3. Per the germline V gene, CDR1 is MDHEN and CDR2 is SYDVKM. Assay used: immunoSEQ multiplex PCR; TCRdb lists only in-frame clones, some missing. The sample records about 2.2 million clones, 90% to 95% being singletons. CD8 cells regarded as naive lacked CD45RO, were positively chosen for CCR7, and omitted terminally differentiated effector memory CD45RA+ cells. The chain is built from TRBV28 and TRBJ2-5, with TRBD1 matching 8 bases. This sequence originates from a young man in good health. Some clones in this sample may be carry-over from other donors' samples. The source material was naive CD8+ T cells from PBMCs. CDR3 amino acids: CASDRTFRGPETQYF. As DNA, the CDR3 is TGTGCCAGCGACCGAACCTTCAGGGGGCCGGAGACCCAGTACTTC.